These T cell receptor beta chains were read from a single sample in a study of control samples from healthy donors and cancer patients. Assay: immunoSEQ multiplex PCR; the TCRdb copy retains only in-frame clones and omits some. The top ten hold approximately 0.7% of the sample, which has under 200,000 clones, 80% to 95% seen once. The sample taken for sequencing was blood. These receptors all stem from a woman in her twenties or thirties in good health. Both conserved end residues are part of each CDR3. Fields, in order: V gene, D gene, clone size, J gene, CDR3 protein, CDR3 DNA. A D gene is named only where the DNA matches it firmly. Expanded clones are given a class, and other clones once, few, many or no size at all.

V gene: TRBV19
D gene: NA
clone size: NA
J gene: TRBJ1-1
CDR3 protein: CASSISRSGTEAFF
CDR3 DNA: TGTGCCAGTAGTATAAGTCGATCGGGCACTGAAGCTTTCTTT

V gene: TRBV29-1
D gene: TRBD2
clone size: NA
J gene: TRBJ2-5
CDR3 protein: CSVEDGTSGSVDETQYF
CDR3 DNA: TGCAGCGTTGAAGATGGGACTAGCGGGAGTGTCGACGAGACCCAGTACTTC

V gene: TRBV5-8
D gene: TRBD2
clone size: NA
J gene: TRBJ2-2
CDR3 protein: CASSHGLAAEELFF
CDR3 DNA: TGTGCCAGCAGTCACGGACTAGCCGCAGAGGAGCTGTTTTTT

V gene: TRBV4-1
D gene: NA
clone size: NA
J gene: TRBJ2-2
CDR3 protein: CASSQVYSRRSSGELFF
CDR3 DNA: TGCGCCAGCAGCCAAGTCTACTCACGACGGTCGAGTGGGGAGCTGTTTTTT

V gene: TRBV7-8
D gene: NA
clone size: NA
J gene: TRBJ1-1
CDR3 protein: CASSLATSNMNTEAFF
CDR3 DNA: TGTGCCAGCAGCTTAGCGACAAGTAACATGAACACTGAAGCTTTCTTT

V gene: TRBV9
D gene: NA
clone size: once
J gene: TRBJ1-1
CDR3 protein: CASSVEGFTEAFF
CDR3 DNA: TGTGCCAGCAGCGTAGAAGGGTTCACTGAAGCTTTCTTT

V gene: TRBV6-5
D gene: NA
clone size: NA
J gene: TRBJ1-4
CDR3 protein: CASSYSSGALGEKLFF
CDR3 DNA: TGTGCCAGCAGTTACTCGAGCGGGGCTTTAGGTGAAAAACTGTTTTTT

V gene: TRBV6-1
D gene: NA
clone size: NA
J gene: TRBJ2-5
CDR3 protein: CASSEGGGTQETQYF
CDR3 DNA: TGTGCCAGCAGTGAAGGTGGGGGGACTCAAGAGACCCAGTACTTC

V gene: TRBV3-1/TRBV3-2
D gene: NA
clone size: NA
J gene: TRBJ2-5
CDR3 protein: CASLSLGETQYF
CDR3 DNA: TGTGCCAGTCTTAGTCTGGGAGAGACCCAGTACTTC

V gene: TRBV14
D gene: NA
clone size: once
J gene: TRBJ2-2
CDR3 protein: CASSQVPGTGELFF
CDR3 DNA: TGTGCCAGCAGCCAAGTCCCGGGGACCGGGGAGCTGTTTTTT

V gene: TRBV7-6
D gene: NA
clone size: NA
J gene: TRBJ1-5
CDR3 protein: CASSFGSGPNQPQHF
CDR3 DNA: TGTGCCAGCAGCTTCGGATCAGGCCCGAATCAGCCCCAGCATTTT

V gene: TRBV27
D gene: NA
clone size: NA
J gene: TRBJ1-1
CDR3 protein: CASSPLDWNTEAFF
CDR3 DNA: TGTGCCAGCAGTCCGCTGGACTGGAACACTGAAGCTTTCTTT

V gene: TRBV7-2
D gene: NA
clone size: NA
J gene: TRBJ2-7
CDR3 protein: CASSILLGQYYEQYF
CDR3 DNA: TGTGCCAGCAGCATCCTCTTGGGGCAGTACTACGAGCAGTACTTC

V gene: TRBV5-4
D gene: NA
clone size: NA
J gene: TRBJ2-7
CDR3 protein: CASSLKAESSYEQYF
CDR3 DNA: TGTGCCAGCAGCTTGAAGGCGGAAAGCTCCTACGAGCAGTACTTC

V gene: TRBV3-1/TRBV3-2
D gene: TRBD2
clone size: NA
J gene: TRBJ2-1
CDR3 protein: CASSQDLLSGSLNEQFF
CDR3 DNA: TGTGCCAGCAGCCAAGATCTGTTGAGCGGGAGTTTGAATGAGCAGTTCTTC

V gene: TRBV18
D gene: NA
clone size: NA
J gene: TRBJ1-2
CDR3 protein: CASSPPRETAGDGYTF
CDR3 DNA: TGTGCCAGCTCACCACCAAGAGAAACCGCGGGGGATGGCTACACCTTC

V gene: TRBV11-3
D gene: NA
clone size: NA
J gene: TRBJ1-1
CDR3 protein: CASSLVEGVNTEAFF
CDR3 DNA: TGTGCCAGCAGCTTAGTCGAGGGGGTGAACACTGAAGCTTTCTTT

V gene: TRBV28
D gene: NA
clone size: NA
J gene: TRBJ1-5
CDR3 protein: CASSQLRVQHF
CDR3 DNA: TGTGCCAGCAGTCAACTCAGGGTCCAGCATTTT

V gene: TRBV7-2
D gene: NA
clone size: NA
J gene: TRBJ2-1
CDR3 protein: CASSYRDLYNEQFF
CDR3 DNA: TGTGCCAGCAGCTACCGGGACCTTTACAATGAGCAGTTCTTC

V gene: TRBV9
D gene: TRBD1
clone size: NA
J gene: TRBJ2-7
CDR3 protein: CASSSGTGPRLGVGEQYF
CDR3 DNA: TGTGCCAGCAGCTCCGGGACAGGGCCTAGACTAGGGGTCGGGGAGCAGTACTTC

V gene: TRBV4-3
D gene: NA
clone size: NA
J gene: TRBJ2-6
CDR3 protein: CASSQDTVASGANVLTF
CDR3 DNA: TGCGCCAGCAGCCAAGATACTGTGGCTTCTGGGGCCAACGTCCTGACTTTC

V gene: TRBV11-2
D gene: NA
clone size: NA
J gene: TRBJ2-7
CDR3 protein: CASSPPRDSYYEQYF
CDR3 DNA: TGTGCCAGCAGCCCCCCGCGGGACAGTTACTACGAGCAGTACTTC

V gene: TRBV12-3/TRBV12-4
D gene: TRBD1
clone size: NA
J gene: TRBJ2-7
CDR3 protein: CASSYRGPYEQYF
CDR3 DNA: TGTGCCAGCAGTTACAGGGGACCTTACGAGCAGTACTTC

V gene: TRBV4-1
D gene: TRBD2
clone size: NA
J gene: TRBJ2-2
CDR3 protein: CASSPLAAGELFF
CDR3 DNA: TGCGCCAGCAGCCCTCTAGCGGCCGGGGAGCTGTTTTTT

V gene: TRBV5-1
D gene: NA
clone size: NA
J gene: TRBJ2-7
CDR3 protein: CANTYEQYF
CDR3 DNA: TGCGCCAATACCTACGAGCAGTACTTC

V gene: TRBV5-1
D gene: TRBD1
clone size: NA
J gene: TRBJ1-3
CDR3 protein: CASSPDRAGNTIYF
CDR3 DNA: TGCGCCAGCAGCCCGGACAGGGCTGGAAACACCATATATTTT

V gene: TRBV6-6
D gene: NA
clone size: NA
J gene: TRBJ2-7
CDR3 protein: CASTRDTFYEQYF
CDR3 DNA: TGTGCCAGCACCAGGGACACCTTCTACGAGCAGTACTTC

V gene: TRBV18
D gene: NA
clone size: NA
J gene: TRBJ1-1
CDR3 protein: CASSRGLANTEAFF
CDR3 DNA: TGTGCCAGCTCACGGGGTTTAGCTAACACTGAAGCTTTCTTT

V gene: TRBV24-1
D gene: TRBD1
clone size: few
J gene: TRBJ2-7
CDR3 protein: CATSPGWTGGYEQYF
CDR3 DNA: TGTGCCACCAGCCCCGGGTGGACAGGGGGATACGAGCAGTACTTC

V gene: TRBV28
D gene: NA
clone size: NA
J gene: TRBJ1-3
CDR3 protein: CASSRRTRGGNTIYF
CDR3 DNA: TGTGCCAGCAGCCGTCGGACCCGCGGCGGAAACACCATATATTTT

V gene: TRBV27
D gene: NA
clone size: once
J gene: TRBJ2-7
CDR3 protein: CASSLRGLVREQYF
CDR3 DNA: TGTGCCAGCAGTTTACGGGGCCTCGTACGGGAGCAGTACTTC

V gene: TRBV7-9
D gene: TRBD2
clone size: NA
J gene: TRBJ2-2
CDR3 protein: CASSPDPGGGTGELFF
CDR3 DNA: TGTGCCAGCAGCCCGGATCCGGGAGGCGGCACCGGGGAGCTGTTTTTT

V gene: TRBV2
D gene: NA
clone size: NA
J gene: TRBJ1-1
CDR3 protein: CASSSQGGGNTEAFF
CDR3 DNA: TGTGCCAGCAGTTCCCAGGGAGGTGGGAACACTGAAGCTTTCTTT

V gene: TRBV28
D gene: NA
clone size: NA
J gene: TRBJ2-7
CDR3 protein: CASNFGSYEQYF
CDR3 DNA: TGTGCCAGCAATTTTGGTTCCTACGAGCAGTACTTC

V gene: TRBV7-9
D gene: TRBD1
clone size: NA
J gene: TRBJ2-1
CDR3 protein: CASSQALGTGDNEQFF
CDR3 DNA: TGTGCCAGCAGCCAAGCTTTGGGGACAGGGGACAATGAGCAGTTCTTC

V gene: TRBV27
D gene: NA
clone size: NA
J gene: TRBJ1-1
CDR3 protein: CASSFKGGRAEAFF
CDR3 DNA: TGTGCCAGCAGTTTTAAGGGAGGGAGGGCTGAAGCTTTCTTT

V gene: TRBV24-1
D gene: TRBD1
clone size: NA
J gene: TRBJ2-1
CDR3 protein: CATSVQGQSYNEQFF
CDR3 DNA: TGTGCCACCAGTGTTCAGGGACAGTCCTACAATGAGCAGTTCTTC

V gene: TRBV3-1/TRBV3-2
D gene: NA
clone size: NA
J gene: TRBJ2-1
CDR3 protein: CASSQVFGQSYNEQFF
CDR3 DNA: TGTGCCAGCAGCCAAGTTTTTGGACAGAGCTACAATGAGCAGTTCTTC

V gene: TRBV4-1
D gene: TRBD2
clone size: NA
J gene: TRBJ2-1
CDR3 protein: CASSQSGLADYNEQFF
CDR3 DNA: TGCGCCAGCAGCCAATCGGGACTAGCAGATTACAATGAGCAGTTCTTC

V gene: TRBV28
D gene: TRBD1
clone size: NA
J gene: TRBJ1-5
CDR3 protein: CASSPSQGSLQPQHF
CDR3 DNA: TGTGCCAGCAGTCCTTCACAGGGGAGCCTCCAGCCCCAGCATTTT

V gene: TRBV27
D gene: NA
clone size: NA
J gene: TRBJ2-3
CDR3 protein: CASSLSMGGTDTQYF
CDR3 DNA: TGTGCCAGCAGTTTATCCATGGGGGGCACAGATACGCAGTATTTT

V gene: TRBV27
D gene: TRBD1
clone size: NA
J gene: TRBJ1-4
CDR3 protein: CASSYTGERANEKLFF
CDR3 DNA: TGTGCCAGCAGTTATACAGGGGAGAGGGCTAATGAAAAACTGTTTTTT

V gene: TRBV6-2/TRBV6-3
D gene: TRBD2
clone size: NA
J gene: TRBJ2-1
CDR3 protein: CASSLLAVVKNEQFF
CDR3 DNA: TGTGCCAGCAGTTTACTAGCGGTGGTAAAAAATGAGCAGTTCTTC

V gene: TRBV27
D gene: NA
clone size: NA
J gene: TRBJ2-2
CDR3 protein: CASSFGLGEAGELFF
CDR3 DNA: TGTGCCAGCAGTTTCGGACTGGGTGAGGCCGGGGAGCTGTTTTTT

V gene: TRBV10-3
D gene: TRBD2
clone size: NA
J gene: TRBJ2-2
CDR3 protein: CAISASGRLSGGELFF
CDR3 DNA: TGTGCCATCAGTGCTAGCGGGAGGCTCTCCGGGGGGGAGCTGTTTTTT

V gene: TRBV24-1
D gene: NA
clone size: NA
J gene: TRBJ2-7
CDR3 protein: CATSDSGSLYEQYF
CDR3 DNA: TGTGCCACCAGTGATTCCGGGTCCTTGTACGAGCAGTACTTC

V gene: TRBV7-2
D gene: NA
clone size: NA
J gene: TRBJ2-7
CDR3 protein: CASSLTGTGPYEQYF
CDR3 DNA: TGTGCCAGCAGCCTTACCGGGACCGGACCCTACGAGCAGTACTTC

V gene: TRBV10-3
D gene: NA
clone size: NA
J gene: TRBJ1-5
CDR3 protein: CAISERNQPQHF
CDR3 DNA: TGTGCCATCAGTGAGCGGAATCAGCCCCAGCATTTT

V gene: TRBV28
D gene: TRBD2
clone size: NA
J gene: TRBJ2-7
CDR3 protein: CASAGGVSSYEQYF
CDR3 DNA: TGTGCCAGCGCTGGGGGGGTTAGCTCCTACGAGCAGTACTTC

V gene: TRBV6-1
D gene: NA
clone size: NA
J gene: TRBJ2-3
CDR3 protein: CASSENSGDTQYF
CDR3 DNA: TGTGCCAGCAGTGAGAATTCGGGAGATACGCAGTATTTT

V gene: TRBV7-2
D gene: TRBD1
clone size: NA
J gene: TRBJ1-4
CDR3 protein: CASRKGAPNEKLFF
CDR3 DNA: TGTGCCAGCAGAAAGGGGGCGCCAAATGAAAAACTGTTTTTT

V gene: TRBV18
D gene: NA
clone size: NA
J gene: TRBJ2-7
CDR3 protein: CASSPNRDFTYEQYF
CDR3 DNA: TGTGCCAGCTCACCGAACCGGGACTTTACCTACGAGCAGTACTTC

V gene: TRBV5-6
D gene: TRBD1
clone size: NA
J gene: TRBJ1-5
CDR3 protein: CASSGQGAAQPQHF
CDR3 DNA: TGTGCCAGCAGCGGACAGGGGGCGGCTCAGCCCCAGCATTTT

V gene: TRBV2
D gene: TRBD2
clone size: NA
J gene: TRBJ2-7
CDR3 protein: CASSRLAGDIEQYF
CDR3 DNA: TGTGCCAGCAGTCGACTAGCGGGAGACATCGAGCAGTACTTC